Listed here are 24 T cell receptor beta chains from one sample, sequenced in a study of shared clonotypes between healthy human individuals. TCRdb keeps only in-frame clones here, not all; method: immunoSEQ multiplex PCR. The sample lists a few hundred thousand clones; 97% were seen once. Sequencing input: naive CD4+ T cells sorted from blood. As for subset: CD45RA+ positively selected. The receptors derive from a woman younger than 45 in good health.

V usage is TRBV6-6 and J usage is TRBJ2-7; 9 nucleotides match TRBD1. Germline-derived CDR1 and CDR2 are MNHNY and SVGAGI (reference sequence). The CDR3 consists of 15 residues. The ends lost 4 bases at V and 4 bases at J; junction bases unmatched: 8. CDR3 loop: CASSSGTGNRYEQYF. The CDR3, as DNA: TGTGCCAGCAGTTCCGGGACAGGGAATAGGTACGAGCAGTACTTC.

This sequence joins TRBV14 and TRBJ2-6; D unresolved. V was cut by 0 bases and J by 1 base, with 7 bases left in between. Germline V gene sequence: CDR1 SGHDN, CDR2 FVKESK. The CDR3 length is 16 residues. DNA for the CDR3: TGTGCCAGCAGCCAAGATTGGGGTTCTGGGGCCAACGTCCTGACTTTC. It translates to CASSQDWGSGANVLTF. The whole variable domain, remainder taken from reference TRBV14 and TRBJ2-6, is EAGVTQFPSHSVIEKGQTVTLRCDPISGHDNLYWYRRVMGKEIKFLLHFVKESKQDESGMPNNRFLAERTGGTYSTLKVQPAELEDSGVYFCASSQDWGSGANVLTFGAGSRLTVL.

CDR3 sequence reads: CAISEGFQPQHF. In DNA form, the CDR3 reads TGTGCCATCAGTGAAGGGTTTCAGCCCCAGCATTTT. The chain recombines TRBV10-3 with TRBJ1-5; D uncertain. Trimming removed 3 bases from V and 6 bases from J, with 6 bases in between. This CDR3 has 12 amino acids. Germline V gene sequence: CDR1 ENHRY, CDR2 SYGVKD.

The chain has TRBV11-2 and TRBJ2-1; D possibly corresponds to TRBD1 (5 bases). In germline, CDR1 is SGHAT, CDR2 FQNNGV. V shed 5 bases and J shed 8 bases, with 16 bases lying between them. The CDR3 consists of 14 residues. For the CDR3, the DNA is TGTGCCAGCAGCAAATTCAAGGGGCCATATGAGCAGTTCTTC. Translating gives CASSKFKGPYEQFF.

This chain uses TRBV7-9 with TRBJ1-1; D remains ambiguous. Germline values: CDR1 SEHNR, CDR2 FQNEAQ (reference sequence). There are 15 residues in the CDR3. The V end was cut by 0 bases, the J end by 2 bases, with 10 bases between. CDR3 DNA sequence: TGTGCCAGCAGCTTAGCTTCGGCAGTTAACACTGAAGCTTTCTTT. Residues: CASSLASAVNTEAFF.

The chain has TRBV6-5 and TRBJ1-3; no clear D gene. There are 15 residues in the CDR3. The V end lost 2 bases, the J end lost 4 bases, and 12 bases lay between the germline ends. Germline-derived CDR1 and CDR2 are MNHEY and SVGAGI. The CDR3, as DNA: TGTGCCAGCAGTTACGCGGGATCGGCGGGAAACACCATATATTTT. This gives the protein CASSYAGSAGNTIYF.

In this sample, this clone turned up once. The rearrangement joins TRBV7-9 to TRBJ2-7, with TRBD2 identical over 9 bases. The germline V gene encodes CDR1 SEHNR and CDR2 FQNEAQ (reference sequence). The V segment lost 2 bases and the J segment 4 bases; nucleotides outside the gene matches: 9. CDR3 length: 16 residues. The CDR3 here is CASSLRGGRAFYEQYF. In DNA form, the CDR3 reads TGTGCCAGCAGCTTACGTGGCGGGAGGGCCTTTTACGAGCAGTACTTC.

V is TRBV11-2 and J is TRBJ2-7; 10 nucleotides match TRBD2. After removal of 5 bases from V and 1 base from J, the junction contained 5 bases not matched to a gene. Germline loops: CDR1 SGHAT, CDR2 FQNNGV. The CDR3 loop spans 15 amino acids. The CDR3 reads CASSASGSVSYEQYF. The CDR3 region has the DNA TGTGCCAGCAGCGCTAGCGGGAGTGTATCCTACGAGCAGTACTTC. Together with reference TRBV11-2 and TRBJ2-7, the CDR3 gives the full variable domain: EAGVAQSPRYKIIEKRQSVAFWCNPISGHATLYWYQQILGQGPKLLIQFQNNGVVDDSQLPKDRFSAERLKGVDSTLKIQPAKLEDSAVYLCASSASGSVSYEQYFGPGTRLTVT.

The chain links TRBV5-3 to TRBJ2-5; TRBD1 matches 7 bases. TRBV5-3 is filed as an ORF, its function uncertain. The CDR3 has 12 residues. V dropped 3 bases and J dropped 5; count of bases not matched to a gene: 1. CDR3 sequence (DNA): TGTGCCAGAAGCTACAGGGGTGAGACCCAGTACTTC. It codes for CARSYRGETQYF.

The chain employs TRBV27 and TRBJ2-7; D uncertain. Germline CDR1 reads MNHEY; CDR2 reads SMNVEV (reference sequence). CDR3 length: 14 residues. The ends were cut back, 3 bases at V and 0 bases at J, with 9 bases in the middle. The chain's CDR3 is CASSFRWDSYEQYF. The CDR3 DNA reads as TGTGCCAGCAGTTTTCGGTGGGACTCCTACGAGCAGTACTTC.

This clone was picked up one time. The genes are TRBV19 and TRBJ2-3, with 14 positions matching TRBD2. Trimming at V came to 3 bases and at J to 3 bases, leaving 2 bases not matched to a gene. The CDR3 spans 16 residues. Germline CDR1 LNHDA, CDR2 SQIVND (reference sequence). CDR3 bases: TGTGCCAGTAGTATGGGACTAGCGGGAGAAACAGATACGCAGTATTTT. This translates into CASSMGLAGETDTQYF.

V and J are TRBV28 and TRBJ2-1; TRBD2 is a possible D gene (6 bases). Germline V gene data show CDR1 as MDHEN and CDR2 as SYDVKM. Between the trimmed V and J ends, which lost 6 bases and 8 bases, there was a span of 17 bases. CDR3 length equals 14 residues. CDR3: CASRVSGVGDEQFF. As DNA, the CDR3 is TGTGCCAGCAGAGTCTCGGGGGTGGGGGATGAGCAGTTCTTC.

The J gene is TRBJ2-2, the V gene TRBV30, with D possibly being TRBD2 (6 bases). The CDR3 extends over 16 amino acids. With 2 bases removed from V and 2 bases from J, the gap between germline ends came to 15 bases. Germline assignment: CDR1 GTSNPN and CDR2 SVGIG (reference sequence). The CDR3 reads CAWSPRLAANTGELFF. The CDR3 coding sequence is TGTGCCTGGAGTCCCCGTTTAGCGGCAAACACCGGGGAGCTGTTTTTT.

This clone was detected only once. This chain uses TRBV27 with TRBJ2-7; 8 positions agree with TRBD2. This CDR3 is 15 amino acids long. With V trimmed by 5 bases and J by 7 bases, 13 bases remained unmatched. The germline V gene encodes CDR1 MNHEY and CDR2 SMNVEV (reference sequence). DNA of the CDR3: TGTGCCAGCAGTCCCCCCCTAGCGGGTCTCGGGGAGCAGTACTTC. It codes for CASSPPLAGLGEQYF.

The gene calls are TRBV10-3 and TRBJ1-1; tentative D call: TRBD1 (5 bases). The CDR3 extends over 14 amino acids. Germline V gene sequence: CDR1 ENHRY, CDR2 SYGVKD. V lost 9 bases, J lost 2 bases, and 16 bases lay in between. CDR3 sequence reads: CAIMTGLGNTEAFF. For the CDR3, the DNA is TGTGCCATAATGACGGGACTGGGCAACACTGAAGCTTTCTTT.

The genes are TRBV27 and TRBJ1-3; D call uncertain. Trimming pared 5 bases from V and 2 bases from J, leaving 10 bases between. The CDR3 has 14 residues. In germline, CDR1 is MNHEY, CDR2 SMNVEV (reference sequence). The CDR3 nucleotides are TGTGCCAGCAGTCTGAGGTGGCCTGGAAACACCATATATTTT. Translated: CASSLRWPGNTIYF.

The chain has TRBV5-1 and TRBJ2-1; 7 nucleotides line up with TRBD1. The CDR3 contains 15 residues. Germline CDR1 is SGHRS and CDR2 is YFSETQ. The junction had 9 bases not matched to a gene; V was cut back by 3 bases and J by 6 bases. CDR3: CASSSERQGPNEQFF. The CDR3 bases are TGCGCCAGCAGCTCGGAAAGACAGGGCCCCAATGAGCAGTTCTTC.

The chain uses TRBV7-6 and TRBJ2-1, with 12 nucleotides matching TRBD2. The CDR3 runs 15 residues. Trimming took 3 bases from V and 5 from J; bases not matched to a gene: 2. Germline loops: CDR1 SGHVS, CDR2 FNYEAQ. The CDR3 nucleotides read TGTGCCAGCAGCTTCGGACTAGCGGGGCACAATGAGCAGTTCTTC. Its translation: CASSFGLAGHNEQFF. The complete variable domain, with remaining parts taken from reference TRBV7-6 and TRBJ2-1, reads GAGVSQSPRYKVTKRGQDVALRCDPISGHVSLYWYRQALGQGPEFLTYFNYEAQQDKSGLPNDRFSAERPEGSISTLTIQRTEQRDSAMYRCASSFGLAGHNEQFFGPGTRLTVL.

This clone has just one count. This chain links TRBV6-1 with TRBJ1-2; TRBD1 is a possible D gene (5 bases). Per the germline V gene, CDR1 is MNHNS and CDR2 is SASEGT. This CDR3 is built from 13 residues. V was cut by 3 bases and J by 3 bases, with 8 bases left in between. CDR3: CASSDRADYGYTF. The CDR3 bases are TGTGCCAGCAGTGACAGGGCTGACTATGGCTACACCTTC.

The chain is built from TRBV7-9 and TRBJ1-2; tentatively, D is TRBD1 (5 bases). V gave up 6 bases and J gave up 4 bases, with 12 bases separating them. Germline lookup yields CDR1 SEHNR and CDR2 FQNEAQ (reference sequence). CDR3 size: 13 residues. The CDR3: CASSEGQTYGYTF. CDR3 in DNA: TGTGCCAGCAGTGAGGGGCAGACCTATGGCTACACCTTC. Complete variable domain (other parts from reference TRBV7-9 and TRBJ1-2): DTGVSQNPRHKITKRGQNVTFRCDPISEHNRLYWYRQTLGQGPEFLTYFQNEAQLEKSRLLSDRFSAERPKGSFSTLEIQRTEQGDSAMYLCASSEGQTYGYTFGSGTRLTVV.

This chain links TRBV30 with TRBJ2-2; the D is unclear. The CDR3 length is 15 residues. The V and J ends lost 4 bases and 0 bases respectively, with 12 bases between them. Germline V gene lookup returns CDR1 GTSNPN and CDR2 SVGIG (reference sequence). The CDR3 is CAWNLANANTGELFF. CDR3 DNA sequence: TGTGCCTGGAATTTAGCCAACGCGAACACCGGGGAGCTGTTTTTT.

A remark on this clone: Other DNA sequences in this sample translate to the same CDR3. The chain uses TRBV18 and TRBJ1-1, with a possible D match to TRBD1 (5 bases). The ends were cut back, 3 bases at V and 1 base at J, with 9 bases in the middle. The CDR3 spans 14 residues. Germline CDR1 and CDR2: KGHSH and LQKENI. The CDR3 coding sequence is TGTGCCAGCTCACCCTCAAGGGGGAACACTGAAGCTTTCTTT. As protein: CASSPSRGNTEAFF. The complete variable domain, with remaining parts taken from reference TRBV18 and TRBJ1-1, reads NAGVMQNPRHLVRRRGQEARLRCSPMKGHSHVYWYRQLPEEGLKFMVYLQKENIIDESGMPKERFSAEFPKEGPSILRIQQVVRGDSAAYFCASSPSRGNTEAFFGQGTRLTVV.

V usage is TRBV19 and J usage is TRBJ1-5, with unresolved D. Germline CDR1 is LNHDA and CDR2 is SQIVND (reference sequence). V was trimmed by 0 bases and J by 4 bases, leaving 1 base between them. The CDR3 has 12 amino acids. CDR3 DNA sequence: TGTGCCAGTAGTATAGAGAATCAGCCCCAGCATTTT. It encodes CASSIENQPQHF.

This sequence joins TRBV28 and TRBJ2-7; a possible D gene is TRBD2 (5 bases). This CDR3 is 14 amino acids long. Trimming removed 5 bases at V and 2 bases at J, with 13 bases between. Germline values: CDR1 MDHEN, CDR2 SYDVKM. The CDR3 DNA is TGTGCCAGCAGTCCCTCAGCGGCAACCTACGAGCAGTACTTC. Residues: CASSPSAATYEQYF.